The 27 T cell receptor beta chains in this list originate from one sample, sequenced in a study of neurological immune-mediated disorders. Via MiXCR, TCRdb re-called the 5' RACE reads, giving one row per CDR3 protein. The sample contains 55,000 to 80,000 distinct CDR3 sequences, 4% to 6% of which appear only once. The sequenced material came from PBMCs. These receptors came from a woman in her forties or fifties with multiple sclerosis.

This clonotype showed up many times. The rearrangement uses TRBV20-1 and TRBJ2-3, with TRBD2 matching over 12 bases. V lost 2 bases and J lost 7; bases outside the gene matches: 7. In germline, CDR1 is DFQATT, CDR2 SNEGSKA (reference sequence). This CDR3 is built from 15 residues. The CDR3 DNA follows: TGCAGTGCTAGAAGGCTAGCGGGGGGGCTCTATACGCAGTATTTT. Its translation is CSARRLAGGLYTQYF.

At least ten counts were recorded for this clonotype. The V gene is TRBV9, the J gene TRBJ2-2; no clear D. Between the trimmed V and J ends, which lost 0 bases and 7 bases, there was a span of 13 bases. This CDR3 is 15 amino acids long. Germline CDR1 is SGDLS and CDR2 is YYNGEE. As DNA, the CDR3 is TGTGCCAGCAGCGTAGAGGTCTCGGTGTACGGGGAGCTGTTTTTT. It translates to CASSVEVSVYGELFF.

This clonotype occurred many times. This chain uses TRBV5-1 with TRBJ1-5; no clear D. Trimming shortened V by 4 bases and J by 5 bases, and 13 bases separated the two germline ends. The CDR3 covers 14 residues. Per germline, CDR1 SGHRS and CDR2 YFSETQ. The CDR3 sequence is CASSQLGGDQPQHF. CDR3 DNA: TGCGCCAGCAGCCAACTGGGAGGAGATCAGCCCCAGCATTTT.

This clonotype occurred many times. The genes are TRBV4-3 and TRBJ1-1, with a tentative D call TRBD1 (5 bases). V was pared by 0 bases and J by 4 bases, with 12 bases between. The CDR3 sequence is 15 residues long. Per the germline V gene, CDR1 is LGHNA and CDR2 is YSLEER. The CDR3 DNA follows: TGCGCCAGCAGCCAAGATGGGGCGGGGGGCACTGAAGCTTTCTTT. Amino acids: CASSQDGAGGTEAFF.

This clonotype was detected ten times or more. The J gene is TRBJ2-1, the V gene TRBV20-1; the D gene is possibly TRBD2 (5 bases). The germline CDR1 and CDR2 sequences are DFQATT and SNEGSKA (reference sequence). V lost 3 bases and J 6 bases, leaving 12 bases between the germline ends. The CDR3 runs 13 residues. CDR3 DNA: TGCAGTGCTAGCATTGTGAGGGCCAATGAGCAGTTCTTC. Translating gives CSASIVRANEQFF.

This clonotype was recorded many times. The chain uses TRBV14 and TRBJ1-4; D gene unclear. The germline V and J ends were trimmed by 0 bases and 8 bases, with 10 bases remaining between them. CDR1 and CDR2 (germline): SGHDN, FVKESK. The CDR3 length is 14 residues. The CDR3 is CASSQEREVEKLFF. The CDR3 DNA sequence: TGTGCCAGCAGCCAAGAGAGGGAAGTCGAAAAACTGTTTTTT.

This clonotype was observed at least ten times. The V call is TRBV9, the J call TRBJ2-1; D is ambiguous. Deletions cut 0 bases from V and 6 bases from J, with 10 bases between. The CDR3 length is 14 residues. The germline gives CDR1 SGDLS, CDR2 YYNGEE. As DNA, the CDR3 is TGTGCCAGCAGCGTAGGGATAACTGGCAATGAGCAGTTCTTC. Its protein is CASSVGITGNEQFF.

This clonotype was recorded many times. The chain has TRBV6-6 and TRBJ2-5; D uncertain. V lost 2 bases to trimming and J lost 3 bases, with 16 bases between them. Germline V gene sequence: CDR1 MNHNY, CDR2 SVGAGI (reference sequence). The CDR3 length is 16 residues. The CDR3 DNA sequence: TGTGCCAGCAGTTACCCCTTTGACCGGAACGAAGAGACCCAGTACTTC. Translating gives CASSYPFDRNEETQYF.

This clonotype came up many times. V is TRBV2 and J is TRBJ2-1, with TRBD1 as a possible D gene (5 bases). Germline CDR1 reads SNHLY; CDR2 reads FYNNEI. Between the trimmed V and J ends, which lost 9 bases and 5 bases, there was a span of 17 bases. The CDR3 length is 14 residues. CDR3: CASLSQGIHNEQFF. CDR3 in DNA: TGTGCCAGTCTCTCGCAGGGAATCCACAATGAGCAGTTCTTC. The full variable domain, with the rest looked up from reference TRBV2 and TRBJ2-1, is EPEVTQTPSHQVTQMGQEVILRCVPISNHLYFYWYRQILGQKVEFLVSFYNNEISEKSEIFDDQFSVERPDGSNFTLKIRSTKLEDSAMYFCASLSQGIHNEQFFGPGTRLTVL.

This clonotype was observed at least ten times. This chain joins TRBV6-5 and TRBJ2-5, with TRBD2 matching 10 bases. The CDR3 extends over 16 amino acids. The junction had 13 bases not matched to a gene; V was cut back by 7 bases and J by 5 bases. The V gene's germline CDR1 is MNHEY and CDR2 SVGAGI. In DNA form, the CDR3 reads TGTGCCAGCATCCAGCGGGGGGGGACTGCTGAGGAGACCCAGTACTTC. Amino acids: CASIQRGGTAEETQYF.

This clonotype was detected many times. The rearrangement joins TRBV5-1 to TRBJ2-1, with TRBD2 matching 7 bases. V lost 0 bases to trimming and J lost 5 bases; unmatched junction nucleotides: 5. This CDR3 comprises 15 residues. CDR1 is SGHRS, CDR2 YFSETQ, per germline. The CDR3 sequence is CASSLAARGNNEQFF. The DNA of the CDR3 is TGCGCCAGCAGCTTGGCCGCGCGGGGGAACAATGAGCAGTTCTTC.

Many counts were recorded for this clonotype. This rearrangement joins TRBV6-6 to TRBJ1-5; TRBD1 matches 7 bases. In germline, CDR1 is MNHNY, CDR2 SVGAGI (reference sequence). V lost 2 bases and J lost 3; bases outside the gene matches: 1. The CDR3 contains 14 residues. In DNA form, the CDR3 reads TGTGCCAGCAGTTACGAGGGGGCCAATCAGCCCCAGCATTTT. Its translation: CASSYEGANQPQHF.

This clonotype was seen a handful of times. The CDR3 DNA reads as TGTGCCAGCAGCCTCCGCGGGGAGCTGTTTTTT. This codes for CASSLRGELFF. V and J are TRBV11-3 and TRBJ2-2; D gene unclear. V was shortened by 5 bases and J by 7 bases, with 5 bases between the two germline ends. The CDR3 is 11 amino acids. Germline V lookup: CDR1 SGHNT, CDR2 YENEEA.

This clonotype occurred many times. This chain connects TRBV5-1 to TRBJ2-1; TRBD2 agrees at 7 bases. There are 15 residues in the CDR3. The germline V gene has CDR1 SGHRS and CDR2 YFSETQ. Trimming took 3 bases from V and 0 from J; bases not matched to a gene: 3. The CDR3 DNA sequence: TGCGCCAGCAGCTACGGGGGGAGCTCCTACAATGAGCAGTTCTTC. Its protein is CASSYGGSSYNEQFF.

This clonotype was recorded many times. This chain uses TRBV6-4 with TRBJ2-1; D is possibly TRBD2 (6 bases). This CDR3 spans 16 amino acids. V was cut by 4 bases and J by 0 bases, with 13 bases left in between. Germline lookup yields CDR1 MRHNA and CDR2 SNTAGT. This chain's CDR3 is CASSAGLGGSYNEQFF. The CDR3 DNA follows: TGTGCCAGCAGTGCGGGGTTGGGGGGCTCCTACAATGAGCAGTTCTTC.

In its sample, this clonotype was seen many times. V usage is TRBV9 and J usage is TRBJ2-3; 7 bases fit TRBD1. Germline CDR1 is SGDLS and CDR2 is YYNGEE. V lost 3 bases, J lost 0 bases, and 7 bases stayed unmatched. The CDR3 has 16 amino acids. CDR3: CASSEEYRGSTDTQYF. In DNA form, the CDR3 reads TGTGCCAGCAGCGAGGAATACAGGGGAAGCACAGATACGCAGTATTTT.

This clonotype was picked up a small number of times. V usage is TRBV19 and J usage is TRBJ1-5; D remains unclear. Germline loops: CDR1 LNHDA, CDR2 SQIVND (reference sequence). V was clipped by 8 bases and J by 3 bases, with 11 bases between them. The CDR3 is 13 residues long. The DNA for the CDR3 is TGTGCCAGTTCCGGACCGTACAATCAGCCCCAGCATTTT. Translated: CASSGPYNQPQHF.

This clonotype was counted at least ten times. The chain is built from TRBV25-1 and TRBJ1-5, with 8 bases that match TRBD1. The ends lost 4 bases at V and 3 bases at J; junction bases unmatched: 5. From germline, CDR1 is MGHDK and CDR2 SYGVNS. The CDR3 has 15 amino acids. CDR3 protein: CASSGQTGDNQPQHF. In nucleotides, the CDR3 is TGTGCCAGCAGTGGGCAGACAGGGGACAATCAGCCCCAGCATTTT.

At least ten counts were recorded for this clonotype. V gene TRBV3-1 combines with J gene TRBJ2-1; D is ambiguous. Germline V gene data show CDR1 as LGHDT and CDR2 as YNNKEL (reference sequence). V shed 1 base and J shed 8 bases, with 9 bases lying between them. The CDR3 sequence is 13 residues long. The CDR3, as DNA: TGTGCCAGCAGCCAAGGACGAGGATATGAGCAGTTCTTC. Encoded protein: CASSQGRGYEQFF.

This clonotype was seen at least ten times. The V and J genes are TRBV10-3 and TRBJ2-1, with 13 positions matching TRBD2. The CDR3 is 16 amino acids. Germline V gives CDR1 ENHRY, CDR2 SYGVKD. Losses at the gene ends were 6 bases for V and 7 bases for J; bases not matched to a gene: 9. DNA for the CDR3: TGTGCCATCAGCAGACTAGCGGGGGGAACTGGGAATGAGCAGTTCTTC. It specifies CAISRLAGGTGNEQFF.

At least ten counts were recorded for this clonotype. The gene calls are TRBV20-1 and TRBJ2-1; 9 bases are a match to TRBD2. CDR3 size: 19 residues. In germline, CDR1 is DFQATT, CDR2 SNEGSKA (reference sequence). J was trimmed by 0 bases and V by 6 bases; bases with no gene match: 18. The CDR3 region is CSASGGAGTSRSSYNEQFF. CDR3 DNA: TGCAGTGCCTCTGGGGGTGCCGGGACTAGCAGGAGCTCCTACAATGAGCAGTTCTTC.

This clonotype was recorded at least ten times. V gene TRBV20-1 combines with J gene TRBJ2-7; no clear D. CDR3 size: 12 residues. V was clipped by 0 bases and J by 2 bases, with 5 bases between them. Germline-derived CDR1 and CDR2 are DFQATT and SNEGSKA (reference sequence). The CDR3 nucleotides are TGCAGTGCTAGAGAGGCAGCCTACGAGCAGTACTTC. It yields the protein CSAREAAYEQYF.

This clonotype was recorded many times. CDR3 sequence (DNA): TGCGCCAGCAGCCTAGACCGGGACATCGCCTACAGCGGCTACACCTTC. Translating it yields CASSLDRDIAYSGYTF. The chain joins TRBV4-1 to TRBJ1-2, with D perhaps TRBD1 (6 bases). The V and J ends lost 4 bases and 8 bases respectively, with 23 bases between them. Germline V gene data show CDR1 as MGHRA and CDR2 as YSYEKL. CDR3 length: 16 amino acids.

This clonotype was detected only a few times. The DNA for the CDR3 is TGTGCCAGCAGCTCCCTCTCGGAGCCCACCGGGGAGCTGTTTTTT. The encoded protein is CASSSLSEPTGELFF. The V gene is TRBV5-5, the J gene TRBJ2-2; D gene ambiguous. Germline values: CDR1 SGHKS, CDR2 YYEKEE (reference sequence). This CDR3 spans 15 amino acids. Trimming removed 3 bases at V and 4 bases at J, with 13 bases between.

This clonotype was counted ten times or more. The CDR3 reads CASSRPGRGRRTEAFF. The DNA for the CDR3 is TGTGCCAGCAGCCGACCGGGGAGGGGGCGAAGGACTGAAGCTTTCTTT. This chain links TRBV7-2 with TRBJ1-1, with 7 bases that match TRBD1. Losses at the gene ends were 5 bases for V and 5 bases for J; bases not matched to a gene: 14. Germline V gene lookup returns CDR1 SGHTA and CDR2 FQGNSA. The CDR3 has 16 residues.

This clonotype was detected ten times or more. The chain carries TRBV20-1 and TRBJ1-1, with 7 bases identical to TRBD1. This CDR3 contains 14 residues. Losses at the gene ends were 4 bases for V and 1 base for J; bases not matched to a gene: 6. The germline CDR1 and CDR2 sequences are DFQATT and SNEGSKA (reference sequence). The CDR3 DNA reads TGCAGTGCTACATCCCGACAGGGGAACACTGAAGCTTTCTTT. This gives the protein CSATSRQGNTEAFF.

This clonotype was recorded at least ten times. Written as DNA, the CDR3 is TGCGCCAGCAGCTTGGCCAATTATCAGGACTATGGCTACACCTTC. Its protein is CASSLANYQDYGYTF. The chain couples TRBV5-1 to TRBJ1-2; D is uncertain. The V gene lost 0 bases and the J gene lost 3 bases, with 12 bases spanning the gap. This CDR3 contains 15 residues. The germline CDR1 and CDR2 sequences are SGHRS and YFSETQ.